This T cell receptor beta chain was sequenced during a study of type 1 regulatory T cells. At the level of the study: An in vitro protocol generated T-allo10, a Tr1-enriched, alloantigen-specific CD4 T cell product. Overall study findings and caveats: Type 1 regulatory T cells had a more restricted TCR repertoire than non-type 1 regulatory T cells.

MiXCR, run by TCRdb on the reads, gives a single entry per CDR3 protein. The profile shows around 64,000 distinct CDR3 sequences, about 20% of them singletons. To note about this clonotype: Its specificity is unknown.

The TCR sequence derives from a human donor in good health. The sequenced sample was cultured type 1 regulatory T (Tr1) cells, either the whole culture or a sorted fraction (not recorded which).

CDR3 DNA: TGCGCCAGCAGCCGCTCTGGCAATGAGCAGTTCTTC. Protein product: CASSRSGNEQFF. The V gene is TRBV5-1, the J gene TRBJ2-1; no definite D call. The germline V gene has CDR1 SGHRS and CDR2 YFSETQ. Trimming took off 4 bases at V and 6 bases at J, with 8 bases between the two ends. This CDR3 spans 12 amino acids.